Listed below are T cell receptor beta chains from one sample, sequenced in a study of T-cell memory formation after mild COVID-19. TCRdb passed the 5' RACE reads through MiXCR, listing each CDR3 protein once. Among a few hundred thousand distinct CDR3 sequences listed, 28% were seen once. Material: PBMCs or a T cell subset sorted from them (not recorded which). These receptors were taken from an adult woman who had mild COVID-19 (a few samples of this study predate the infection). Cell type and time point are not known. The conserved cysteine and the conserved F or W are not part of the CDR3 here. The D gene is left open where the match is weak.

15 | TRBD2 | TRBJ2-1 | TRBV5-1 | ASSLDSSGVQYNEQF
12 | . | TRBJ2-7 | TRBV7-2 | ASSHIDRSYEQY
13 | . | TRBJ2-2 | TRBV4-1 | ASSSRGGGTGELF
13 | TRBD1 | TRBJ1-2 | TRBV18 | ASSQQGAEDYGYT
15 | . | TRBJ2-3 | TRBV5-6 | ASSLAHRFTGTDTQY
12 | . | TRBJ2-3 | TRBV7-2 | ASSPGTSADTQY
13 | . | TRBJ1-5 | TRBV6-5 | ASSYSGTSNQPQH
13 | . | TRBJ2-7 | TRBV10-3 | AINPGGGPSYEQY
11 | . | TRBJ2-7 | TRBV3-1 | ASSRSPPTEQY
12 | . | TRBJ1-2 | TRBV12-3/TRBV12-4 | ASSFTGAAVGYT
12 | . | TRBJ2-7 | TRBV28 | ASSLRRPGYEQY
12 | TRBD1 | TRBJ2-3 | TRBV7-2 | ASSPPPTGGAQY
12 | TRBD1 | TRBJ1-2 | TRBV10-3 | AISVGTGGYGYT
12 | TRBD1 | TRBJ2-1 | TRBV5-6 | ASGWGQGDNEQF
16 | TRBD1 | TRBJ2-6 | TRBV27 | ASSSGTGGFSGANVLT
13 | . | TRBJ2-7 | TRBV5-1 | ASSLEAFLTGEQY
13 | TRBD2 | TRBJ2-2 | TRBV2 | ASRGSGGPSRELF
14 | TRBD1 | TRBJ1-1 | TRBV5-1 | ASSPGTGKVNTEAF
13 | . | TRBJ2-3 | TRBV7-2 | ASSLEGFNTDTQY
12 | . | TRBJ1-4 | TRBV6-2/TRBV6-3 | ASSYGSSLEKLF
11 | . | TRBJ1-1 | TRBV7-2 | ASSSRTGTEAF
11 | . | TRBJ2-7 | TRBV5-1 | ASSLSSNYEQY
14 | TRBD1 | TRBJ1-6 | TRBV4-1 | ASSHGSGDRDSPLH
11 | TRBD2 | TRBJ2-1 | TRBV28 | AIPGLAGNEQF
12 | . | TRBJ2-3 | TRBV24-1 | ATSDPGRLDTQY
13 | TRBD2 | TRBJ2-1 | TRBV7-8 | ASSSSGGLYNEQF
12 | . | TRBJ2-7 | TRBV24-1 | ATSGGSDYYEQY
13 | TRBD2 | TRBJ2-7 | TRBV20-1 | SASQLAGDGYEQY
15 | TRBD1 | TRBJ2-7 | TRBV15 | ATSRDPRTGWTYEQY
13 | . | TRBJ2-5 | TRBV6-5 | ASRRLRQVVETQY
11 | . | TRBJ1-2 | TRBV29-1 | SGTKGFNYGYT
11 | TRBD1 | TRBJ1-1 | TRBV5-1 | ASSLSTGAEAF
11 | . | TRBJ2-7 | TRBV6-5 | ASSYRTDYEQY
14 | . | TRBJ2-5 | TRBV5-1 | ASSFTNSGGLKTQY
12 | TRBD1 | TRBJ1-1 | TRBV6-6 | ASSPQGVVAEAF
16 | TRBD2 | TRBJ2-1 | TRBV7-9 | ASSQPLSRTSGYNEQF
12 | . | TRBJ2-7 | TRBV5-1 | ASSLEGVWHEQY
9 | . | TRBJ2-5 | TRBV24-1 | ATSDPGTED
13 | . | TRBJ2-7 | TRBV11-3 | ASSLDPGIQREQY
12 | . | TRBJ2-3 | TRBV6-2/TRBV6-3 | ASSYPREIDTQY
11 | . | TRBJ2-7 | TRBV29-1 | SVEDRTGYEQY
12 | . | TRBJ2-5 | TRBV7-9 | ASSLIETKETQY
14 | . | TRBJ2-2 | TRBV28 | ASRDATGRRTGELF
14 | . | TRBJ1-1 | TRBV7-2 | ASSKTRGGMNTEAF
13 | TRBD2 | TRBJ2-7 | TRBV7-2 | ASSFGLAGAYEQY
12 | . | TRBJ2-2 | TRBV5-1 | ASSLGQATGELF
13 | . | TRBJ2-7 | TRBV14 | ASSQGAGRSYEQY
13 | TRBD2 | TRBJ2-1 | TRBV25-1 | ASSVSGGAYNEQF
13 | TRBD2 | TRBJ2-5 | TRBV12-3/TRBV12-4 | ASESRLAGARGQY
11 | TRBD2 | TRBJ2-1 | TRBV7-2 | ASSAGGSRSQF
14 | . | TRBJ1-2 | TRBV4-2 | ASSPDQGSGHRGYT
13 | . | TRBJ2-3 | TRBV4-2 | ASSQEWSFTDTQY
12 | . | TRBJ2-2 | TRBV5-1 | ASSMDSGTGELF
12 | TRBD1 | TRBJ2-7 | TRBV4-1 | ASSQGQGSYEQY
11 | TRBD2 | TRBJ2-1 | TRBV29-1 | SVTSGGAVEQF
16 | TRBD1 | TRBJ1-4 | TRBV7-8 | ASRVDRALRATNEKLF
12 | . | TRBJ1-2 | TRBV4-2 | ASSQGGGDYGYT
15 | . | TRBJ2-7 | TRBV5-1 | ASSLVSAGSLPYEQY
11 | . | TRBJ1-5 | TRBV29-1 | SVGGGSGQPQH